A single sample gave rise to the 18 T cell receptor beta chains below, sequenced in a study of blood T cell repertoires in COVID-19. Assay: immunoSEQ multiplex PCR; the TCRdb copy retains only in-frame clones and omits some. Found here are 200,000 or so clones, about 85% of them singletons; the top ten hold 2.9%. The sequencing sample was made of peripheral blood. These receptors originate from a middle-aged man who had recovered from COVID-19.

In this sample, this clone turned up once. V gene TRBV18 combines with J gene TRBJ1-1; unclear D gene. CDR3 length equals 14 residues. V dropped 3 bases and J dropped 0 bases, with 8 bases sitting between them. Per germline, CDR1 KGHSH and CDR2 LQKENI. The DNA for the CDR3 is TGTGCCAGCTCACCCAGGTTTATGAACACTGAAGCTTTCTTT. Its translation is CASSPRFMNTEAFF.

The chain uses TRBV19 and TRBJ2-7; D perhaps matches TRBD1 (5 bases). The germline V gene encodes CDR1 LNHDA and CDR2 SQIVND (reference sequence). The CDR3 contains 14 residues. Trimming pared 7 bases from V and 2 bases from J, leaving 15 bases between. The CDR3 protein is CASTNTGDTYEQYF. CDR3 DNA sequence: TGTGCCAGTACCAATACAGGCGACACCTACGAGCAGTACTTC.

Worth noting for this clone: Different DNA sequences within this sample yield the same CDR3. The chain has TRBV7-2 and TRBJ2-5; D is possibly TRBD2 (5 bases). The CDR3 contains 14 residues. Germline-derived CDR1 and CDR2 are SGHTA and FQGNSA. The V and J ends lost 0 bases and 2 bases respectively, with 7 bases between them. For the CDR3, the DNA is TGTGCCAGCAGCTTAGCGGGAGCGCAAGAGACCCAGTACTTC. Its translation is CASSLAGAQETQYF.

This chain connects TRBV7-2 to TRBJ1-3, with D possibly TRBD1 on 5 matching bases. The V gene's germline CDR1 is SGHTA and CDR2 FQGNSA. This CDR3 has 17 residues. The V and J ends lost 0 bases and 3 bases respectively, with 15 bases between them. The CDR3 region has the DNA TGTGCCAGCAGCTTAGCGTCCCAGGGTATGGGTGGAAACACCATATATTTT. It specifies CASSLASQGMGGNTIYF. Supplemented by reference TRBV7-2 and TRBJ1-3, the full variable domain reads GAGVSQSPSNKVTEKGKDVELRCDPISGHTALYWYRQSLGQGLEFLIYFQGNSAPDKSGLPSDRFSAERTGGSVSTLTIQRTQQEDSAVYLCASSLASQGMGGNTIYFGEGSWLTVV.

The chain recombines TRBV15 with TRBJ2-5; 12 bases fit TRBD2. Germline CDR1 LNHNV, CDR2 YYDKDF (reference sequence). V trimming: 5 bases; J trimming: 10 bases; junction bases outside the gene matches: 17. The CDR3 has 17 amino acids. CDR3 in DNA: TGTGCCACCAGCCTGCTCGAACTAGCGGGAGGTCACGGGAGCCAGTACTTC. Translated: CATSLLELAGGHGSQYF.

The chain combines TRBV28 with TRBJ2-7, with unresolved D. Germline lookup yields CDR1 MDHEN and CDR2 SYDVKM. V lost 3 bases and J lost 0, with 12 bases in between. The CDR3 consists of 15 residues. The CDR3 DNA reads TGTGCCAGCAGTTTGTACTTATCGAGCTCCTACGAGCAGTACTTC. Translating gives CASSLYLSSSYEQYF.

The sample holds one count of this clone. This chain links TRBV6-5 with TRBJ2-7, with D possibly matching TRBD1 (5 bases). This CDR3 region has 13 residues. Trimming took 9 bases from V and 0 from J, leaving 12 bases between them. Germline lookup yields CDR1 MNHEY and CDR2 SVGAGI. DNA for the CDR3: TGTGCCAGTTCACAGGAAATCTCCTACGAGCAGTACTTC. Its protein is CASSQEISYEQYF.

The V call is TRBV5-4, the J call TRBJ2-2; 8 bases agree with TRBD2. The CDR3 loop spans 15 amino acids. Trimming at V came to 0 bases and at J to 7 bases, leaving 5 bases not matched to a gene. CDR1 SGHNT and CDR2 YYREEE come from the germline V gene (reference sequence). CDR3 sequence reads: CASSLAGRENGELFF. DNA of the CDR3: TGTGCCAGCAGCTTGGCCGGGAGGGAGAACGGGGAGCTGTTTTTT.

CDR3 in DNA: TGTGCCAGTCGACTAGCGGGAGGTAATGAGCAGTTCTTC. Its protein is CASRLAGGNEQFF. The chain couples TRBV19 to TRBJ2-1; 13 bases are a match to TRBD2. With V trimmed by 8 bases and J by 7 bases, 2 bases remained unmatched. The CDR3 contains 13 residues. Per the germline V gene, CDR1 is LNHDA and CDR2 is SQIVND (reference sequence).

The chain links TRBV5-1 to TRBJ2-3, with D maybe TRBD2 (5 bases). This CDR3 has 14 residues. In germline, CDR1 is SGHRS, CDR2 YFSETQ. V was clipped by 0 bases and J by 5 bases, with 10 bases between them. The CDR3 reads CASSLASEGDTQYF. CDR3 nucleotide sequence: TGCGCCAGCAGCTTGGCCTCTGAGGGAGATACGCAGTATTTT.

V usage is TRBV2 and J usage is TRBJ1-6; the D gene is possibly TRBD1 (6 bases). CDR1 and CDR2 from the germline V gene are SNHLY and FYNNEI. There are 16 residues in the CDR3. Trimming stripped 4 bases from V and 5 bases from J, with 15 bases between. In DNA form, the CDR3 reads TGTGCCAGCAGTGTTCAGGGGCAGGGTCATAATTCACCCCTCCACTTT. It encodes CASSVQGQGHNSPLHF.

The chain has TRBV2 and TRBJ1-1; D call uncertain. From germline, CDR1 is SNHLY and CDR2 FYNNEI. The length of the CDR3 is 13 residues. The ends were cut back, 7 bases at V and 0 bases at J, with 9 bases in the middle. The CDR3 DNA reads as TGTGCCAGCAACCGCGCAATGAACACTGAAGCTTTCTTT. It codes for CASNRAMNTEAFF.

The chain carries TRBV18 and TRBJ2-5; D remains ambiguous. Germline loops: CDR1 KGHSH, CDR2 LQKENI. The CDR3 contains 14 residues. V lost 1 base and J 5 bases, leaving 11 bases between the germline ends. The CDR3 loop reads CASSPQYSPETQYF. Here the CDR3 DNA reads TGTGCCAGCTCACCACAGTACAGTCCCGAGACCCAGTACTTC.

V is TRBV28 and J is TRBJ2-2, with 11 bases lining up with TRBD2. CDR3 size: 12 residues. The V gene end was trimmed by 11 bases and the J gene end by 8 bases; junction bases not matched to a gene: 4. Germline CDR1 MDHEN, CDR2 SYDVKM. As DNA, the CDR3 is TGTGCCGGGACTAGCGGCGTAGGGGAGCTGTTTTTT. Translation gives CAGTSGVGELFF.

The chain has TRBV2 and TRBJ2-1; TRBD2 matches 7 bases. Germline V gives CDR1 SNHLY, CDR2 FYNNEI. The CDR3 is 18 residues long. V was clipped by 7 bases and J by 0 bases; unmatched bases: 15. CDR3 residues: CASMEGTNLMTSYNEQFF. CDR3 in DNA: TGTGCCAGCATGGAAGGGACTAACCTAATGACCTCCTACAATGAGCAGTTCTTC. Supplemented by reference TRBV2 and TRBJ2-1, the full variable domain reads EPEVTQTPSHQVTQMGQEVILRCVPISNHLYFYWYRQILGQKVEFLVSFYNNEISEKSEIFDDQFSVERPDGSNFTLKIRSTKLEDSAMYFCASMEGTNLMTSYNEQFFGPGTRLTVL.

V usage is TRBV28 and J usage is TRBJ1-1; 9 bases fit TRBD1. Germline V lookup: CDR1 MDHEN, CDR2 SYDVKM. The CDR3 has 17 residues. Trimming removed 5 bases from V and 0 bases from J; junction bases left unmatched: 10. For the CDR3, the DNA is TGTGCCAGCAGTCGAGGGACAGGGACATTAATGAACACTGAAGCTTTCTTT. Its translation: CASSRGTGTLMNTEAFF.

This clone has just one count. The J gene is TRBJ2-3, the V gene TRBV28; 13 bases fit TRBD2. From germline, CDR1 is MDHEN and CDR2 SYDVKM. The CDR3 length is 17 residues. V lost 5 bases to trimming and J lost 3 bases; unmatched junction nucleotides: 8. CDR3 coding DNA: TGTGCCAGCAGTATAGGGGGACTAGCGGGACGGACAGATACGCAGTATTTT. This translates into CASSIGGLAGRTDTQYF.

The CDR3 DNA sequence: TGTGCCAGCAGTTTGGGGGGGGCCGGGGAGCTGTTTTTT. Residues: CASSLGGAGELFF. The chain employs TRBV12-3 or TRBV12-4 and TRBJ2-2; TRBD2 agrees at 7 bases. Unmatched junction bases numbered 1, after V lost 3 bases and J lost 6 bases. This CDR3 is 13 amino acids long.